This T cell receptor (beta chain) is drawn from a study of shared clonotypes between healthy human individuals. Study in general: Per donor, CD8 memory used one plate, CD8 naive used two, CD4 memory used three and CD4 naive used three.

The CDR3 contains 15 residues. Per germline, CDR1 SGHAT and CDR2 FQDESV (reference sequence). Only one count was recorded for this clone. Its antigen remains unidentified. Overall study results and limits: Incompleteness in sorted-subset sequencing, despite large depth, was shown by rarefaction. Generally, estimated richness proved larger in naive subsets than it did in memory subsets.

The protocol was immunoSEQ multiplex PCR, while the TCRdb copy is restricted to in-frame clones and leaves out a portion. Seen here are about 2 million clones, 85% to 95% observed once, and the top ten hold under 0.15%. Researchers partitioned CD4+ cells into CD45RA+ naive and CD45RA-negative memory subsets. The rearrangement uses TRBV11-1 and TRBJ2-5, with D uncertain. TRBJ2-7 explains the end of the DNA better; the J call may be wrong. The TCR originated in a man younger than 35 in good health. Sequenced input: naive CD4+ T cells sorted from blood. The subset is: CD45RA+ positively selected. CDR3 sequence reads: CASSLESASSYEQYF. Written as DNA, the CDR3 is TGTGCCAGCAGCTTAGAGTCAGCGAGCTCCTACGAGCAGTACTTC.